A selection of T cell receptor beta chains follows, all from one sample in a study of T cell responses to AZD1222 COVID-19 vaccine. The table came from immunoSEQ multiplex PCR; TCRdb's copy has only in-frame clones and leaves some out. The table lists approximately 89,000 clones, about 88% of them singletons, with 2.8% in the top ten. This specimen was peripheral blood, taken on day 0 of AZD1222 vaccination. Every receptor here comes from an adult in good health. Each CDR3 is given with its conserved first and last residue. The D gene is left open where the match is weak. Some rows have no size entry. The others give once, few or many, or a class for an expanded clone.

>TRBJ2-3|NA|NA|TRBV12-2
CASWGAGGADTQYF
TGTGCAAGTTGGGGGGCAGGTGGGGCAGATACGCAGTATTTT
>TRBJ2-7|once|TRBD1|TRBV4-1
CASSQLPGQGYEQYF
TGCGCCAGCAGCCAGCTTCCGGGACAGGGCTACGAGCAGTACTTC
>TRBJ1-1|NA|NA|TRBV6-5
CASSYHTENTEAFF
TGTGCCAGCAGTTATCACACAGAGAACACTGAAGCTTTCTTT
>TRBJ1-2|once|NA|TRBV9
CASSGTFRESRGYGYTF
TGTGCCAGCAGCGGTACATTCAGGGAATCAAGGGGCTATGGCTACACCTTC
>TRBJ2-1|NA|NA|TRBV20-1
CSASTGRLGSYNEQFF
TGCAGTGCTAGTACGGGGCGACTCGGGTCCTACAATGAGCAGTTCTTC
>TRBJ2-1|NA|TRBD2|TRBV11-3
CASSPSSGGVKQFF
TGTGCCAGCAGCCCATCTAGCGGGGGGGTCAAGCAGTTCTTC
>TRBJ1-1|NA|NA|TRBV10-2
CASSEAGRGEAFF
TGCGCCAGCAGTGAGGCAGGAAGGGGCGAAGCTTTCTTT
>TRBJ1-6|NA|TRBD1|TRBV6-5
CASSYHGQGNSPLHF
TGTGCCAGCAGTTATCACGGACAGGGCAATTCACCCCTCCACTTT
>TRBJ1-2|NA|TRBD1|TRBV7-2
CASRDRVGYTF
TGTGCCAGCAGGGACAGGGTTGGCTACACCTTC
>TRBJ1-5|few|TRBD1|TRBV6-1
CASSEWGDSYQPQHF
TGTGCCAGCAGTGAATGGGGGGACAGTTATCAGCCCCAGCATTTT
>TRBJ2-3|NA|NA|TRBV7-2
CASSLALAARGADTQYF
TGTGCCAGCAGCTTAGCGCTTGCAGCTAGGGGCGCAGATACGCAGTATTTT
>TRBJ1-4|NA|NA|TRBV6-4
CASSDSWVGNEKLFF
TGTGCCAGCAGTGACTCGTGGGTGGGGAATGAAAAACTGTTTTTT
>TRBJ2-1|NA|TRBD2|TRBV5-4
CASSLRRRGGGNEQFF
TGTGCCAGCAGCTTGAGGCGGCGCGGGGGGGGGAATGAGCAGTTCTTC
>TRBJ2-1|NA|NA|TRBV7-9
CAYPVPPNEQFF
TGCGCCTACCCCGTCCCCCCCAATGAGCAGTTCTTC
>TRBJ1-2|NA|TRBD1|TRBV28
CASSHGQVSNYGYTF
TGTGCCAGCAGTCACGGACAGGTTTCTAACTATGGCTACACCTTC
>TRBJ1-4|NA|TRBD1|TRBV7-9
CASSQDRGGEKLFF
TGTGCCAGCAGCCAGGACAGGGGTGGAGAAAAACTGTTTTTT
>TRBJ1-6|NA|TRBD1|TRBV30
CAWRTPDRDSSPLHF
TGTGCCTGGAGGACTCCGGACAGGGATAGTTCACCCCTCCACTTT
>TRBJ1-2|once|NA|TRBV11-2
CASSPTGYTF
TGTGCCAGCAGCCCTACCGGCTACACCTTC
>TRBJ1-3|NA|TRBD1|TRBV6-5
CASKRGQGAGNTIYF
TGTGCCAGCAAAAGGGGTCAGGGGGCTGGAAACACCATATATTTT
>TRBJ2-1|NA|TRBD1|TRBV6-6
CASNDRGPYNEQFF
TGTGCCAGCAACGACAGGGGACCGTACAATGAGCAGTTCTTC
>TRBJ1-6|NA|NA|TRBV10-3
CATNPSGNNSPLHF
TGTGCCACCAACCCCTCGGGGAATAATTCACCCCTCCACTTT
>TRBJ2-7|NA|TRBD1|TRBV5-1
CASSLVGTVAYEQYF
TGCGCCAGCAGCTTGGTTGGGACAGTGGCCTACGAGCAGTACTTC
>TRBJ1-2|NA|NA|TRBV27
CASSSGFSYGYTF
TGTGCCAGCAGTTCAGGGTTCTCCTATGGCTACACCTTC
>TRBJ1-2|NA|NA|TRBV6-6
CASRAGANYGYTF
TGTGCCAGCAGGGCAGGAGCTAACTATGGCTACACCTTC
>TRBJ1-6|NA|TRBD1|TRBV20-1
CSASFPGQGAYNSPLHF
TGCAGTGCTAGTTTCCCGGGACAGGGGGCTTATAATTCACCCCTCCACTTT
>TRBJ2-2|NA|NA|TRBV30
CAWSGGGRELFF
TGTGCCTGGAGTGGAGGCGGCCGGGAGCTGTTTTTT
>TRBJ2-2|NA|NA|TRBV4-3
CASSQDGGQNTGELFF
TGCGCCAGCAGCCAAGACGGGGGACAGAACACCGGGGAGCTGTTTTTT
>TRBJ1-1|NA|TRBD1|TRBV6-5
CASRKGAEGTEAFF
TGTGCCAGCAGAAAGGGGGCGGAGGGCACTGAAGCTTTCTTT
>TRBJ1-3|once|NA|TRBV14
CASSQPGNSGNTIYF
TGTGCCAGCAGCCAACCGGGGAACTCTGGAAACACCATATATTTT
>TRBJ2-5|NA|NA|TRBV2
CASSAGLGVETQYF
TGTGCCAGCAGTGCCGGGCTCGGCGTCGAGACCCAGTACTTC
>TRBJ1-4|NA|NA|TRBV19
CASTPAKGRIEKLFF
TGTGCCAGTACCCCGGCAAAGGGCCGGATCGAAAAACTGTTTTTT
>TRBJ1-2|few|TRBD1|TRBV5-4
CASSLGGQGVRGYTF
TGTGCCAGCAGCTTGGGGGGACAGGGCGTAAGAGGCTACACCTTC
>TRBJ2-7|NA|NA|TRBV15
CATSKLGLGVNSYEQYF
TGTGCCACCAGCAAACTAGGGCTTGGGGTAAACAGCTACGAGCAGTACTTC
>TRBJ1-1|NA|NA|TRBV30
CAWSVQGNTEAFF
TGTGCCTGGAGTGTACAGGGTAACACTGAAGCTTTCTTT
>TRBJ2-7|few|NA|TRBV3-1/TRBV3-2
CASSSNRDEQYF
TGTGCCAGCAGCTCCAACAGGGACGAGCAGTACTTC
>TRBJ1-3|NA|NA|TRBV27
CASSFRGFSDTIYF
TGTGCCAGCAGTTTTAGGGGATTTAGCGACACCATATATTTT
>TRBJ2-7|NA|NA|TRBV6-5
CASSLGVGYEQYF
TGTGCCAGCAGTTTAGGGGTGGGATACGAGCAGTACTTC
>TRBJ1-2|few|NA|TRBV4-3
CASSQAPANYGYTF
TGCGCCAGCAGCCAAGCGCCAGCTAACTATGGCTACACCTTC
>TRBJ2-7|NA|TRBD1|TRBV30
CAWTIGQGLFSEQYF
TGTGCCTGGACGATTGGACAGGGCCTTTTTTCGGAGCAGTACTTC
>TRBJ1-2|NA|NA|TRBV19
CASKKLDYGYTF
TGTGCCAGTAAGAAGTTGGACTATGGCTACACCTTC
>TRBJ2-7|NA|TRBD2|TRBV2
CASSGTRGEQYF
TGTGCCAGCAGCGGGACTAGAGGCGAGCAGTACTTC
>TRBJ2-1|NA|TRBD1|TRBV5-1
CASSPGQGSYNEQFF
TGCGCCAGCAGCCCGGGACAGGGGTCATACAATGAGCAGTTCTTC
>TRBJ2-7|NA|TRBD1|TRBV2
CASSQGAGQGHEQYF
TGTGCCAGCAGTCAGGGCGCGGGACAGGGCCACGAGCAGTACTTC
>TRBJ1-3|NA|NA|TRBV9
CASSPGRSGNTIYF
TGTGCCAGCAGCCCCGGCAGGTCTGGAAACACCATATATTTT
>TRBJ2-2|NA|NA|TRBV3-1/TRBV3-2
CASSRLGDTGELFF
TGTGCCAGCAGCCGCTTAGGGGACACCGGGGAGCTGTTTTTT
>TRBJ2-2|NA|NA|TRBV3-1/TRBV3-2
CASSPTTTGELFF
TGTGCCAGCAGCCCTACGACCACCGGGGAGCTGTTTTTT
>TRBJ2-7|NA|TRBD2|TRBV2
CASREPGLAAAGYF
TGTGCCAGCAGGGAACCGGGACTAGCGGCGGCCGGGTACTTC
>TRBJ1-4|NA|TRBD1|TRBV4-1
CASSQPGTGWTNEKLFF
TGCGCCAGCAGCCAACCGGGGACAGGTTGGACTAATGAAAAACTGTTTTTT